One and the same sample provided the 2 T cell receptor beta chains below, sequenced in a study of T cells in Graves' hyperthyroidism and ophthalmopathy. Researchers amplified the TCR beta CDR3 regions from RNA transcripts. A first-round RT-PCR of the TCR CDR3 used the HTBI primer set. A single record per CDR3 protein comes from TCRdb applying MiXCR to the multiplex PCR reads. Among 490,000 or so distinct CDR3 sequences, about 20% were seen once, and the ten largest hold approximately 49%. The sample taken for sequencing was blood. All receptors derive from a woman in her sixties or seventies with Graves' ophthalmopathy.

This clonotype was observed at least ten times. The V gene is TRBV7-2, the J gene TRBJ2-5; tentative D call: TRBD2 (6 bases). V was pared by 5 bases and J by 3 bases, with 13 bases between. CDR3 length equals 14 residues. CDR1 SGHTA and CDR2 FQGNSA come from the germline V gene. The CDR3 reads CASSQLSGEETQYF. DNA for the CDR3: TGTGCCAGCAGCCAGCTGTCGGGAGAAGAGACCCAGTACTTC.

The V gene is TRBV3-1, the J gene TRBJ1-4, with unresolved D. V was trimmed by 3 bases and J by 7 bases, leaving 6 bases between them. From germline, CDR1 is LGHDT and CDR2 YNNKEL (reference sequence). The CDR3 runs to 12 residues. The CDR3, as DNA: TGTGCCAGCAGCCAGGGAACTGAAAAACTGTTTTTT. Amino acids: CASSQGTEKLFF. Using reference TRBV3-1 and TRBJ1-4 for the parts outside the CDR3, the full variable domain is DTAVSQTPKYLVTQMGNDKSIKCEQNLGHDTMYWYKQDSKKFLKIMFSYNNKELIINETVPNRFSPKSPDKAHLNLHINSLELGDSAVYFCASSQGTEKLFFGSGTQLSVL.